This T cell receptor beta chain originates from a study of blood T cells in healthy people across ages. Then a second PCR, running roughly 7 to 11 cycles, was carried out with a sample-barcoded 5' primer and a J-beta primer mix. TCRdb processed the 5' RACE reads anew with MiXCR; each CDR3 protein has one entry. The repertoire holds 700,000 or so distinct CDR3 sequences, with about a fifth as singletons. The CDR3 runs to 13 residues. Trimming stripped 2 bases from V and 10 bases from J, with 12 bases between. The germline gives CDR1 MNHEY, CDR2 SVGAGI. The sequence derives from a man between 65 and 80 years old in good health. Sequencing was performed on blood. V is TRBV6-5 and J is TRBJ2-1; D gene unclear. The CDR3 region is CASSYQPYREQFF. The CDR3 nucleotides are TGTGCCAGCAGTTACCAACCGTACCGGGAGCAGTTCTTC.